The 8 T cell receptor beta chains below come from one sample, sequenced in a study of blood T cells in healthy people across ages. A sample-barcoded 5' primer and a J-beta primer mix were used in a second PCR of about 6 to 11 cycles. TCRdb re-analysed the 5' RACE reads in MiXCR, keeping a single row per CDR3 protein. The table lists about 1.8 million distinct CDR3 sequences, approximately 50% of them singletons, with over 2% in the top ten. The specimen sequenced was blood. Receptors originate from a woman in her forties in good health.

The CDR3 loop reads CASSLAVAGGPRNEQFF. DNA of the CDR3: TGTGCCAGCAGCTTAGCGGTAGCGGGGGGGCCTCGGAATGAGCAGTTCTTC. The chain uses TRBV7-2 and TRBJ2-1; 11 bases match TRBD2. CDR3 size: 17 residues. V shed 0 bases and J 7 bases; nucleotides not matched to a gene: 8. In germline, CDR1 is SGHTA, CDR2 FQGNSA. Full variable domain (outside the CDR3, taken from reference TRBV7-2 and TRBJ2-1): GAGVSQSPSNKVTEKGKDVELRCDPISGHTALYWYRQSLGQGLEFLIYFQGNSAPDKSGLPSDRFSAERTGGSVSTLTIQRTQQEDSAVYLCASSLAVAGGPRNEQFFGPGTRLTVL.

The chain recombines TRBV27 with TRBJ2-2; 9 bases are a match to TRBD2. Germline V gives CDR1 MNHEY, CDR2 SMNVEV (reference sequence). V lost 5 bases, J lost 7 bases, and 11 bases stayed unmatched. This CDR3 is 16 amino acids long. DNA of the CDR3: TGTGCCAGCAGTCCGTCTAGCGGGGATTTTGTCGGGGAGCTGTTTTTT. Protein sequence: CASSPSSGDFVGELFF.

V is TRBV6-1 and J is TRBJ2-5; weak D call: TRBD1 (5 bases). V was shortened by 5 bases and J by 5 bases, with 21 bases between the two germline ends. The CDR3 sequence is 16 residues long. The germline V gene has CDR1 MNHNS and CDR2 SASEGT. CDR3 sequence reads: CASSQGAGRVFETQYF. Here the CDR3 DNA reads TGTGCCAGCAGTCAAGGGGCCGGTCGAGTTTTCGAGACCCAGTACTTC.

The CDR3 nucleotides read TGTGCCAGCAGCCTGACGGACAGGGGGCGAGGCGGCTACACCTTC. This sequence encodes CASSLTDRGRGGYTF. The chain recombines TRBV3-1 with TRBJ1-2; 11 nucleotides agree with TRBD1. Unmatched junction bases numbered 9, after V lost 4 bases and J lost 8 bases. This CDR3 comprises 15 residues. The V gene's germline CDR1 is LGHDT and CDR2 YNNKEL (reference sequence).

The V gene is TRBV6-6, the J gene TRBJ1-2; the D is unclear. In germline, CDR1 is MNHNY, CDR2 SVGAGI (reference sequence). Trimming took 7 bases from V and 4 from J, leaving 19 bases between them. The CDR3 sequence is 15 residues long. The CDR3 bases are TGTGCCAGCAATAACGCAGATGGGTGGGGCTATGGCTACACCTTC. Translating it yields CASNNADGWGYGYTF.

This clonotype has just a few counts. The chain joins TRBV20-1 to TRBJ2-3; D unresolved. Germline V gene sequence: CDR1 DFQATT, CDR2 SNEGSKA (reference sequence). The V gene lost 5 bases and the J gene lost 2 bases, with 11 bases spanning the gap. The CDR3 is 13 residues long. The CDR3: CSACLPLTDTQYF. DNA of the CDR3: TGCAGTGCTTGTTTACCCCTCACAGATACGCAGTATTTT.

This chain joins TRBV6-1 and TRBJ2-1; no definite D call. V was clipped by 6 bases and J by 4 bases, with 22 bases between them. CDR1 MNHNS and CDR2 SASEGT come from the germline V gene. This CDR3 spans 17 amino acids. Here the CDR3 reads CASRPSESVKPYNEQFF. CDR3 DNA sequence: TGTGCCAGCAGGCCCTCCGAAAGCGTAAAACCGTACAATGAGCAGTTCTTC.

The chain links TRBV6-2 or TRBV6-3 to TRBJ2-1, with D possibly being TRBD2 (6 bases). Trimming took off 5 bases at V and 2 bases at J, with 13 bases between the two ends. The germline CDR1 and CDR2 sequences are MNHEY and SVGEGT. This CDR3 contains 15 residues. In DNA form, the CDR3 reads TGTGCCAGCAGTGCCTCGGGACTCCCCTACAATGAGCAGTTCTTC. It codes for CASSASGLPYNEQFF.